The clone carrying this T cell receptor (beta chain) was seen repeatedly, ten times or more. What it binds is unknown. These data originate in a study of T-cell reconstitution after alpha-beta-depleted transplantation in children. Points from the study as a whole: Several patients had high TCRbeta diversity at day 60; it came from surviving recipient T cells and thymic progenitors. T-cell counts and diversity at one year post-transplant came mainly from newly produced T cells. Several hundred rapidly expanded clones from non-depleted graft cells reportedly supplied alpha-beta T cells about two months post-transplant.

This CDR3 has 16 residues. CDR1 is DFQATT, CDR2 SNEGSKA, per germline (reference sequence). V gave up 0 bases and J gave up 6 bases, with 19 bases separating them. Construction of the TCRbeta library involved unique molecular identifiers. TCRdb itself ran the PCR reads through MiXCR, one entry per CDR3 protein. Of around 190,000 distinct CDR3 sequences listed, roughly 7.1% are singletons. The sequenced sample was PBMCs, obtained before TCRalphabeta/CD19-depleted stem cell transplant. The receptor comes from a boy younger than 10 with acute lymphoblastic leukemia, due to receive a stem cell transplant. This chain uses TRBV20-1 with TRBJ2-3; possibly TRBD2 for D (6 bases). The CDR3 region is CSARDTASDAHDTQYF. In nucleotides, the CDR3 is TGCAGTGCTAGAGATACGGCTAGCGACGCACATGATACGCAGTATTTT.